These 14 T cell receptor beta chains were sequenced from one sample in a study of blood T cell repertoires in COVID-19. Measured with immunoSEQ multiplex PCR; TCRdb has only the in-frame clones, and not every one. The data show roughly 77,000 clones, 79% seen once. Sequencing was carried out using peripheral blood. The receptors were gathered from a man aged 55 to 70 with active or convalescent COVID-19.

This clone has just one count. J is TRBJ1-3 and V is TRBV5-1; D not certain. Per germline, CDR1 SGHRS and CDR2 YFSETQ. This CDR3 contains 14 residues. Trimming stripped 7 bases from V and 0 bases from J, with 11 bases between. CDR3 in DNA: TGCGCCAGCCAGAGGGCCGACTCTGGAAACACCATATATTTT. Protein sequence: CASQRADSGNTIYF.

Only one count was recorded for this clone. This sequence joins TRBV4-1 and TRBJ2-1; TRBD1 agrees at 7 bases. In germline, CDR1 is MGHRA, CDR2 YSYEKL. This CDR3 region has 15 residues. V dropped 2 bases and J dropped 9; count of bases not matched to a gene: 10. CDR3: CASSQPGTAEIEQFF. The CDR3 region has the DNA TGCGCCAGCAGCCAACCCGGGACAGCGGAAATTGAGCAGTTCTTC.

This clone has just a few counts. This CDR3 reads CASSRNRDAGNTIYF. Written as DNA, the CDR3 is TGCGCCAGCAGCCGAAACAGGGACGCTGGAAACACCATATATTTT. The chain carries TRBV4-1 and TRBJ1-3; weak D call: TRBD1 (6 bases). CDR3 length: 15 amino acids. Germline V gene data show CDR1 as MGHRA and CDR2 as YSYEKL. V was trimmed by 4 bases and J by 2 bases, leaving 12 bases between them.

This clone was recorded a few times. The chain joins TRBV24-1 to TRBJ2-5; D is possibly TRBD2 (5 bases). Trimming shortened V by 0 bases and J by 6 bases, and 13 bases separated the two germline ends. This CDR3 has 15 amino acids. CDR1 is KGHDR, CDR2 SFDVKD, per germline. The CDR3 sequence: CATSDLWLGRKTQYF. The CDR3 bases are TGTGCCACCAGTGATTTGTGGTTAGGGAGAAAGACCCAGTACTTC.

This chain links TRBV12-5 with TRBJ2-5; 7 bases fit TRBD2. The V gene's germline CDR1 is LGHNT and CDR2 FRNRAP. V shed 1 base and J 2 bases; nucleotides not matched to a gene: 1. The CDR3 covers 14 residues. In DNA, the CDR3 is TGTGCTAGTGGTTTGGGACTAGCACAAGAGACCCAGTACTTC. It is translated as CASGLGLAQETQYF. Full variable domain (missing parts from reference TRBV12-5 and TRBJ2-5): DARVTQTPRHKVTEMGQEVTMRCQPILGHNTVFWYRQTMMQGLELLAYFRNRAPLDDSGMPKDRFSAEMPDATLATLKIQPSEPRDSAVYFCASGLGLAQETQYFGPGTRLLVL.

This sequence joins TRBV5-4 and TRBJ2-7; a possible D gene is TRBD1 (8 bases). The CDR3 loop spans 16 amino acids. V was shortened by 6 bases and J by 3 bases, with 22 bases between the two germline ends. In germline, CDR1 is SGHNT, CDR2 YYREEE (reference sequence). The CDR3 nucleotides are TGTGCCAGCACCGCCCCGAGCGGGACAGGAAACTACGAGCAGTACTTC. Protein: CASTAPSGTGNYEQYF.

The chain links TRBV28 to TRBJ1-4, with D tentatively TRBD1 (6 bases). The CDR3 length is 13 residues. Germline-derived CDR1 and CDR2 are MDHEN and SYDVKM. The V end was cut by 10 bases, the J end by 8 bases, with 17 bases between. The CDR3 DNA reads TGTGCCACCCGCGGGGGCGTGGGAGAAAAACTGTTTTTT. Encoded protein: CATRGGVGEKLFF.

V usage is TRBV6-2 or TRBV6-3 and J usage is TRBJ2-7; D is unclear. This CDR3 region has 14 residues. V was cut by 4 bases and J by 3 bases, with 13 bases left in between. CDR1 and CDR2 from the germline V gene are MNHEY and SVGEGT. The CDR3 bases are TGTGCCAGCAGTTCGGTGTTGAGTTTCTACGAGCAGTACTTC. Translating gives CASSSVLSFYEQYF.

The rearrangement uses TRBV7-2 and TRBJ2-7; 8 nucleotides align to TRBD2. V was pared by 2 bases and J by 1 base, with 7 bases of the junction left unmatched. CDR3 length: 16 residues. Germline V lookup: CDR1 SGHTA, CDR2 FQGNSA. CDR3 residues: CASSLQGGGSSYEQYF. The CDR3 bases are TGTGCCAGCAGCTTACAGGGCGGGGGGTCGTCCTACGAGCAGTACTTC.

The genes are TRBV24-1 and TRBJ1-2, with TRBD1 matching 8 bases. Germline V gene lookup returns CDR1 KGHDR and CDR2 SFDVKD. The CDR3 contains 16 residues. Trimming at V came to 3 bases and at J to 5 bases, leaving 10 bases not matched to a gene. DNA for the CDR3: TGTGCCACCAGTGATGGAGGGACAGGAACTTATTATGGCTACACCTTC. Translating it yields CATSDGGTGTYYGYTF.

The rearrangement uses TRBV10-3 and TRBJ2-2; 9 nucleotides match TRBD1. From germline, CDR1 is ENHRY and CDR2 SYGVKD. CDR3 size: 15 residues. V dropped 4 bases and J dropped 5; count of bases not matched to a gene: 5. The CDR3 DNA follows: TGTGCCATCAGTGCCGGGACAGGGCAAACCGGGGAGCTGTTTTTT. Translation gives CAISAGTGQTGELFF.

The chain is built from TRBV27 and TRBJ2-5, with D maybe TRBD2 (7 bases). The ends were cut back, 2 bases at V and 5 bases at J, with 24 bases in the middle. The CDR3 spans 18 residues. Germline CDR1 and CDR2: MNHEY and SMNVEV (reference sequence). The CDR3 DNA reads as TGTGCCAGCAGTTTACGGGGGGCATGGCGGGGAGTACGGGAGACCCAGTACTTC. Amino acid sequence: CASSLRGAWRGVRETQYF.

The CDR3 spells CASSLARLSGGAFF. CDR3 DNA: TGTGCCAGCAGCTTAGCCCGGCTATCCGGGGGAGCTTTCTTT. J is TRBJ1-1 and V is TRBV11-2, with D perhaps TRBD1 (5 bases). The CDR3 has 14 residues. The ends were cut back, 1 base at V and 10 bases at J, with 16 bases in the middle. The germline V gene encodes CDR1 SGHAT and CDR2 FQNNGV.

The chain uses TRBV2 and TRBJ2-5; 10 positions agree with TRBD1. The CDR3 is made up of 14 amino acids. V was clipped by 6 bases and J by 5 bases; unmatched bases: 6. Germline V gene data show CDR1 as SNHLY and CDR2 as FYNNEI. The CDR3 DNA follows: TGTGCCAGCAGCCGGGACAGGGGACTTGAGACCCAGTACTTC. The encoded protein is CASSRDRGLETQYF. Looking up the rest from reference TRBV2 and TRBJ2-5 gives the full variable domain: EPEVTQTPSHQVTQMGQEVILRCVPISNHLYFYWYRQILGQKVEFLVSFYNNEISEKSEIFDDQFSVERPDGSNFTLKIRSTKLEDSAMYFCASSRDRGLETQYFGPGTRLLVL.